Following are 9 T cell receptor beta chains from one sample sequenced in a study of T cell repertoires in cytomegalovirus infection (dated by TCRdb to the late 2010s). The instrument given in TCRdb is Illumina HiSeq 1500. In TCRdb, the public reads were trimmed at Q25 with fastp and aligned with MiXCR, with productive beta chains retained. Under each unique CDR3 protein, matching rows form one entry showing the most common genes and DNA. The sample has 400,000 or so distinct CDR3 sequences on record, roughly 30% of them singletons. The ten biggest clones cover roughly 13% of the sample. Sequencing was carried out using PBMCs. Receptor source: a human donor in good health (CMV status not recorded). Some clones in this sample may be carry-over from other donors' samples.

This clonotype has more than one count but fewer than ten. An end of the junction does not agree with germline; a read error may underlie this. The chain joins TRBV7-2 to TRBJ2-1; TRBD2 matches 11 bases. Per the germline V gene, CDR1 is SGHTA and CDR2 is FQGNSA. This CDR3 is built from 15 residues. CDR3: CASNLAGGGINEQFF. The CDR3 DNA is TGTGCCAGCAACTTAGCGGGGGGGGGTATCAATGAGCAGTTCTTC.

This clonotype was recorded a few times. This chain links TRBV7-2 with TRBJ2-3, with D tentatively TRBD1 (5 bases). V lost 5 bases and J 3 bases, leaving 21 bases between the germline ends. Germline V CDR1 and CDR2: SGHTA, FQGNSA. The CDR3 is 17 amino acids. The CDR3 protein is CASSTRQNPQGTDTQYF. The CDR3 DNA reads TGTGCCAGCAGCACCCGACAGAACCCCCAGGGAACAGATACGCAGTATTTT.

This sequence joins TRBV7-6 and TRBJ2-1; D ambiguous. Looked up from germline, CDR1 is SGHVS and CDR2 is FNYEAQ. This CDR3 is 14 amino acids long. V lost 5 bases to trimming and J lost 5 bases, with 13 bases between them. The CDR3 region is CASSAVVLNNEQFF. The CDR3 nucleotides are TGTGCCAGCAGCGCCGTAGTTCTTAACAATGAGCAGTTCTTC.

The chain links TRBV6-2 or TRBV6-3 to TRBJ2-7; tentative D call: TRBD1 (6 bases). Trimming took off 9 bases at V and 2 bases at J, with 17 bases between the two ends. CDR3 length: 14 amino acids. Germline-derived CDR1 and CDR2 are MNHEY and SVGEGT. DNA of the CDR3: TGTGCCAGGCCGACGGACAGAAGCCCCTACGAGCAGTACTTC. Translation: CARPTDRSPYEQYF.

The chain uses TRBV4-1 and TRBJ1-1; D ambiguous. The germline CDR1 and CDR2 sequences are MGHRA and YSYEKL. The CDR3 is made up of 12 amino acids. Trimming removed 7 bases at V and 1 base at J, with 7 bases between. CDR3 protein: CASTSRNTEAFF. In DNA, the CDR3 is TGCGCCAGCACTTCCCGGAACACTGAAGCTTTCTTT.

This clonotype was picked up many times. The CDR3 reads CASSPSGTTTYEQYF. CDR3 DNA: TGTGCCAGCAGCCCAAGCGGGACTACTACCTACGAGCAGTACTTC. This sequence joins TRBV7-2 and TRBJ2-7; 7 bases align to TRBD2. Trimming at V came to 5 bases and at J to 2 bases, leaving 9 bases not matched to a gene. Per the germline V gene, CDR1 is SGHTA and CDR2 is FQGNSA. This CDR3 has 15 residues.

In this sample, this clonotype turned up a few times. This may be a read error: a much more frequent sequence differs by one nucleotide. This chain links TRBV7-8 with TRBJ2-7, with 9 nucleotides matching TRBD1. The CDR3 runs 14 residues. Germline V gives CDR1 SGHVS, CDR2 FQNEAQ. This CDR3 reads CSSSPGTGRDEQYF. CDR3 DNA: TGTTCCAGCAGCCCCGGGACAGGGCGCGACGAGCAGTACTTC. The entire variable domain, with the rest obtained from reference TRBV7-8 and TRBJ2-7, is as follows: GAGVSQSPRYKVAKRGQDVALRCDPISGHVSLFWYQQALGQGPEFLTYFQNEAQLDKSGLPSDRFFAERPEGSVSTLKIQRTQQEDSAVYLCSSSPGTGRDEQYFGPGTRLTVT.

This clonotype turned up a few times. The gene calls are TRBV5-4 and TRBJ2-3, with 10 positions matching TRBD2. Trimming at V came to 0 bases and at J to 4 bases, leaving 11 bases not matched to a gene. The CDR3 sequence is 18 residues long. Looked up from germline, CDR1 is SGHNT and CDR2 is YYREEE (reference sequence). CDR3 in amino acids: CASSLGSGGRSTSDTQYF. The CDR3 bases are TGTGCCAGCAGCTTGGGTAGCGGGGGGCGATCAACCTCAGATACGCAGTATTTT.

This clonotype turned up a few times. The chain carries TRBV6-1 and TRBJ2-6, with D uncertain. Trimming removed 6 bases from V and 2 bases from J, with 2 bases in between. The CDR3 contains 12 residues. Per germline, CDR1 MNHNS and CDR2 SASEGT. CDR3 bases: TGTGCCAGCAGAGCTGGGGCCAACGTCCTGACTTTC. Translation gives CASRAGANVLTF.